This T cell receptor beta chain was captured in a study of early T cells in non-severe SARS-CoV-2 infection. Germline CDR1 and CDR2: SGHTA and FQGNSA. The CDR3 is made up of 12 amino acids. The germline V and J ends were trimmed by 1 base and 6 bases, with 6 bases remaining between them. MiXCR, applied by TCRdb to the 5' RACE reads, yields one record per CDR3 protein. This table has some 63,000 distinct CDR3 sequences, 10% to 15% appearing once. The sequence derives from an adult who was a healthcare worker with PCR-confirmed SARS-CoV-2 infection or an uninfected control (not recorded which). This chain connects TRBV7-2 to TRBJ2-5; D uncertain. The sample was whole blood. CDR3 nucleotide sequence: TGTGCCAGCAGCTTAGGAGGCCAGACCCAGTACTTC. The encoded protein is CASSLGGQTQYF.